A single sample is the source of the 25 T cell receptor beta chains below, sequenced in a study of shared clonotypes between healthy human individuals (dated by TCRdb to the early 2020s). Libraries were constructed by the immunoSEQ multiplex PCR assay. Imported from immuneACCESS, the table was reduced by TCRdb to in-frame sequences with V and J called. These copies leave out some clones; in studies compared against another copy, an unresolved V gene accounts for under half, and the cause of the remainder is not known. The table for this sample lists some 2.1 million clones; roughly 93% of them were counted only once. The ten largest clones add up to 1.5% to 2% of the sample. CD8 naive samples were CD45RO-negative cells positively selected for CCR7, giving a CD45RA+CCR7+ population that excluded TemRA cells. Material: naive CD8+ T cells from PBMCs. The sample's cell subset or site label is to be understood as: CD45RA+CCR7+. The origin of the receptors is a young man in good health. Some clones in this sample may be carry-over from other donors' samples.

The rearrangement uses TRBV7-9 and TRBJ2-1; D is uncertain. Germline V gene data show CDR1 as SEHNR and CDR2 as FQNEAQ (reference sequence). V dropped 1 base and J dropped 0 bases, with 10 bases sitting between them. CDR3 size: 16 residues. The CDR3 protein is CASSLGVVSSYNEQFF. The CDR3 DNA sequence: TGTGCCAGCAGCTTAGGGGTCGTGAGCTCCTACAATGAGCAGTTCTTC.

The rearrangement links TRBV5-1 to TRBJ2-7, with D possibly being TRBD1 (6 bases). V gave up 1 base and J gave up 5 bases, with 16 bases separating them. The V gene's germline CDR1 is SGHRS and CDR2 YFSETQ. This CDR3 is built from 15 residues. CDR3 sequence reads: CASSLLQGSRHEQYF. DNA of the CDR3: TGCGCCAGCAGCTTGCTTCAGGGGTCGAGACACGAGCAGTACTTC.

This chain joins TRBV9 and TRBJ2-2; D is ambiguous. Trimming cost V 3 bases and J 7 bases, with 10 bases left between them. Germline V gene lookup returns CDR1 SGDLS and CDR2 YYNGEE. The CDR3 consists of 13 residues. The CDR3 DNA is TGTGCCAGCAGCGGGAAATTAATCGGGGAGCTGTTTTTT. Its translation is CASSGKLIGELFF. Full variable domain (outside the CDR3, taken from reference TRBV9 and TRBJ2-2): DSGVTQTPKHLITATGQRVTLRCSPRSGDLSVYWYQQSLDQGLQFLIQYYNGEERAKGNILERFSAQQFPDLHSELNLSSLELGDSALYFCASSGKLIGELFFGEGSRLTVL.

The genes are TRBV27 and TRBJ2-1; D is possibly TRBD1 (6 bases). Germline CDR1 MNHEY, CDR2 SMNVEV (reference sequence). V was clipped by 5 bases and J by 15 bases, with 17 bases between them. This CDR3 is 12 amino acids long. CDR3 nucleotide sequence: TGTGCCAGCAGTCGAACCCCAGGGGACCGGTTCTTC. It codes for CASSRTPGDRFF.

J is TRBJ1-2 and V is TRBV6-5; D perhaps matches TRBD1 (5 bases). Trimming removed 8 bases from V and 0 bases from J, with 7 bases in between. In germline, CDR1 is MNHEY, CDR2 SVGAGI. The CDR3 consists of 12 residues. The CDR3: CASGGTNYGYTF. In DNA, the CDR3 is TGTGCCAGCGGGGGGACTAACTATGGCTACACCTTC.

The CDR3 coding sequence is TGTGCCAGCAGTGAAAGGGGACAGCGTGCGGAGACCCAGTACTTC. It translates to CASSERGQRAETQYF. The gene calls are TRBV25-1 and TRBJ2-5; 7 bases are shared with TRBD1. The CDR3 length is 15 residues. V lost 2 bases and J lost 5; bases outside the gene matches: 8. Germline V CDR1 and CDR2: MGHDK, SYGVNS.

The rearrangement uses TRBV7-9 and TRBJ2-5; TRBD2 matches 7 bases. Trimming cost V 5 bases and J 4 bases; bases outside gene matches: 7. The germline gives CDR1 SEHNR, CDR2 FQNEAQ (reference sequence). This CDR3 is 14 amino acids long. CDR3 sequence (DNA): TGTGCCAGCAGCGTACCGACGGGGGGAGAGACCCAGTACTTC. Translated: CASSVPTGGETQYF.

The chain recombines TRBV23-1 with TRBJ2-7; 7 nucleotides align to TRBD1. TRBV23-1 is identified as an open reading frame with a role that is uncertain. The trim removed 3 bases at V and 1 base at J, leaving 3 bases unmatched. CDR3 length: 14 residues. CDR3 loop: CASSHGTASYEQYF. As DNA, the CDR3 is TGCGCCAGCAGTCATGGGACAGCGTCCTACGAGCAGTACTTC.

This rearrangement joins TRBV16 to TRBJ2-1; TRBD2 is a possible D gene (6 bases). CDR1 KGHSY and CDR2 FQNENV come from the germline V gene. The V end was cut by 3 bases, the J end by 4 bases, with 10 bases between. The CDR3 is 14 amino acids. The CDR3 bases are TGTGCCAGCAGCCAGGAGGGTCGGTACAATGAGCAGTTCTTC. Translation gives CASSQEGRYNEQFF.

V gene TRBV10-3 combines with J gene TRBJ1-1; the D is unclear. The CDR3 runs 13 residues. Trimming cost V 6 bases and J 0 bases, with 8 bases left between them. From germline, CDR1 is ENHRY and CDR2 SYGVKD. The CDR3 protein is CAIRGEMNTEAFF. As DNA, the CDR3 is TGTGCCATCAGGGGAGAAATGAACACTGAAGCTTTCTTT.

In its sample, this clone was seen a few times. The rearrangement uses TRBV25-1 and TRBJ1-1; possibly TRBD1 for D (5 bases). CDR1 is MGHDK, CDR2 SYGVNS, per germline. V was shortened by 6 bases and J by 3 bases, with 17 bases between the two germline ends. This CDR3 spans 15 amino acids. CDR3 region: CASSPGGRGYTEAFF. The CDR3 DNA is TGTGCCAGCAGCCCGGGGGGGAGAGGGTACACTGAAGCTTTCTTT.

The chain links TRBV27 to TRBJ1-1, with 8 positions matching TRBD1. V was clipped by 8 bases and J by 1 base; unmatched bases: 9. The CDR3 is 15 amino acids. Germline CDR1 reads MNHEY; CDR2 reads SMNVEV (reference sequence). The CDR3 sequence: CASRTGTGTNTEAFF. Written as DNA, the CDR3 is TGTGCCAGCCGAACGGGGACAGGAACGAACACTGAAGCTTTCTTT.

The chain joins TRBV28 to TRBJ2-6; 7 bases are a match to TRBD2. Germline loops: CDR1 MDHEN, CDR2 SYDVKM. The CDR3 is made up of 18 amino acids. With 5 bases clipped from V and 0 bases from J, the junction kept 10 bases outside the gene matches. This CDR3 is CASSTLARISSGANVLTF. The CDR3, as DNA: TGTGCCAGCAGTACACTAGCGAGAATTTCCTCTGGGGCCAACGTCCTGACTTTC.

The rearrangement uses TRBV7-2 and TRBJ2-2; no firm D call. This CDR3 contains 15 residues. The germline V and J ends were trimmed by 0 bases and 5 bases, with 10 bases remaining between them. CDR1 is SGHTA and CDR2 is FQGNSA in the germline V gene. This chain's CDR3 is CASSLAGSRTGELFF. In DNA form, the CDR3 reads TGTGCCAGCAGCTTAGCCGGCAGTCGGACCGGGGAGCTGTTTTTT.

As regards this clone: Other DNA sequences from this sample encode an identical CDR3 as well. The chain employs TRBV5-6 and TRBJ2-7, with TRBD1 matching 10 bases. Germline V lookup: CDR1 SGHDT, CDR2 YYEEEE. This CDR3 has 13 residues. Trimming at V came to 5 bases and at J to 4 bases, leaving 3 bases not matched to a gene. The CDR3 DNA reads TGTGCCAGCAGTTGGGACAGGGGTTACGAGCAGTACTTC. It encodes CASSWDRGYEQYF.

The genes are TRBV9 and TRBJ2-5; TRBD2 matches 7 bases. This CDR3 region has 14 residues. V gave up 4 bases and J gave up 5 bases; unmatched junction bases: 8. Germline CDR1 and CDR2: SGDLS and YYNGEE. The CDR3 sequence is CASSSTLGGETQYF. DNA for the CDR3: TGTGCCAGCAGCTCCACGTTGGGGGGGGAGACCCAGTACTTC.

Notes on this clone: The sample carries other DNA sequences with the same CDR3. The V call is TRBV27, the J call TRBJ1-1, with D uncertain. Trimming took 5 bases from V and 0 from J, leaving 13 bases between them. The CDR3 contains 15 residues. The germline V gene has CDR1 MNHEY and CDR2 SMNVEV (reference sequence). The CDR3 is CASSQLGRVNTEAFF. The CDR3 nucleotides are TGTGCCAGCAGTCAACTAGGACGGGTGAACACTGAAGCTTTCTTT.

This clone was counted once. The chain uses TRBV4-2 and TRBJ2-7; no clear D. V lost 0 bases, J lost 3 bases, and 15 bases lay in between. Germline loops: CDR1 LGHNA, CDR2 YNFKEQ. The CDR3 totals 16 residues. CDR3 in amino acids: CASSQDRNPGLYEQYF. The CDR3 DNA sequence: TGTGCCAGCAGCCAAGACCGGAACCCTGGGCTCTACGAGCAGTACTTC.

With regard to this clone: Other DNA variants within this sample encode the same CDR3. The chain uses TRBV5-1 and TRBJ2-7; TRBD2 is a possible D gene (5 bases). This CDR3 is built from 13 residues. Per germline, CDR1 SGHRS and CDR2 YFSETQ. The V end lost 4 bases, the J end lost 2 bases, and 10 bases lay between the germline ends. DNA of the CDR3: TGCGCCAGCAGCCAGGACGGGACCTACGAGCAGTACTTC. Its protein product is CASSQDGTYEQYF.

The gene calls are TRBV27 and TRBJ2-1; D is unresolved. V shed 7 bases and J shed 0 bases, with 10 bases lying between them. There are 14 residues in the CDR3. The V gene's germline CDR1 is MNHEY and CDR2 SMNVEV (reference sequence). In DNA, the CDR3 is TGTGCCAGCAAGCAGCTTAGCTCCTACAATGAGCAGTTCTTC. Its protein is CASKQLSSYNEQFF.

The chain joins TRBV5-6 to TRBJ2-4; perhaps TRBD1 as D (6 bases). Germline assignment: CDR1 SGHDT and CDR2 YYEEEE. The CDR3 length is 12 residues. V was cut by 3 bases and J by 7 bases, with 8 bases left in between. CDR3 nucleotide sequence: TGTGCCAGCAGCTCCGACAGGAACATTCAGTACTTC. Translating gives CASSSDRNIQYF. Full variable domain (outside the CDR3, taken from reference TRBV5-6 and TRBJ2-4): DAGVTQSPTHLIKTRGQQVTLRCSPKSGHDTVSWYQQALGQGPQFIFQYYEEEERQRGNFPDRFSGHQFPNYSSELNVNALLLGDSALYLCASSSDRNIQYFGAGTRLSVL.

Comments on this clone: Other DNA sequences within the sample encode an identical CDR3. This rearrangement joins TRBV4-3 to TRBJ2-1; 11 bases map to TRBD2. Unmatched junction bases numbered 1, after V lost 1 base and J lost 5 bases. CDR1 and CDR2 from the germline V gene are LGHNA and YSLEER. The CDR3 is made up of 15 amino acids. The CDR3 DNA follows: TGCGCCAGCAGCCAAGGACTAGCGGGAAACAATGAGCAGTTCTTC. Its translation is CASSQGLAGNNEQFF.

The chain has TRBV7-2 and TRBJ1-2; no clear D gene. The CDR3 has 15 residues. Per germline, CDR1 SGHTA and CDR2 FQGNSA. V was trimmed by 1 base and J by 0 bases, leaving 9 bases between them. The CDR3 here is CASSLVVRSNYGYTF. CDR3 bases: TGTGCCAGCAGCTTAGTCGTACGGTCTAACTATGGCTACACCTTC.

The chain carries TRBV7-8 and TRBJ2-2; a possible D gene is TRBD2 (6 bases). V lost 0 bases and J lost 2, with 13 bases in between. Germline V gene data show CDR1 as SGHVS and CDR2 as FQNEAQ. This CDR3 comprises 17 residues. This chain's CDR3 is CASSLAARDSNTGELFF. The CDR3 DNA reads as TGTGCCAGCAGCTTAGCGGCGCGGGATAGCAACACCGGGGAGCTGTTTTTT.

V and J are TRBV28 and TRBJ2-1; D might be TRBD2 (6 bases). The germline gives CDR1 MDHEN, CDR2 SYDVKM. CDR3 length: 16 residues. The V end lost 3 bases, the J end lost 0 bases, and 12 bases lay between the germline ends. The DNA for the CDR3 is TGTGCCAGCAGTTTGATTAGCGGAAACTCCTACAATGAGCAGTTCTTC. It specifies CASSLISGNSYNEQFF.